This TCR beta chain was identified during a study of CD8 T cells in ankylosing spondylitis. This clonotype was recorded a few times. What it recognizes is unknown. The junction had 7 bases not matched to a gene; V was cut back by 6 bases and J by 6 bases. CDR1 is LGHDT and CDR2 is YNNKEL in the germline V gene (reference sequence). CDR3 size: 14 residues. Points from the study as a whole: Among TCR beta sequences, a motif of several highly homologous variants appeared characteristic of ankylosing spondylitis blood. Earlier literature documents some of the motif variants in reactive arthritis synovial fluid and blood.

Using quantitative 5'-RACE with molecular barcodes, the authors made TCR beta libraries. One entry per CDR3 protein, called by TCRdb with MiXCR from the 5' RACE reads. The top ten hold approximately 1% of the sample, which has under 550,000 distinct CDR3 sequences, more than 25% seen once. Sequenced input: blood, either unsorted or a sorted T cell fraction (not recorded which). The J gene is TRBJ2-2, the V gene TRBV3-1, with 7 bases lining up with TRBD1. This sequence was found in a male donor with ankylosing spondylitis. The CDR3 region is CASRQGPGSGELFF. CDR3 sequence (DNA): TGTGCCAGCAGACAGGGGCCAGGCTCCGGGGAGCTGTTTTTT.